This passage covers 4 T cell receptor beta chains from one sample sequenced in a study of T cell responses to AZD1222 COVID-19 vaccine. Clones were read by immunoSEQ multiplex PCR, and TCRdb kept only the in-frame ones, dropping some. The sample contains around 60,000 clones, 80% to 90% of which appear only once. The sample consisted of peripheral blood, taken on day 0 of AZD1222 vaccination. The receptors derive from an adult in good health.

The rearrangement links TRBV5-1 to TRBJ2-5; 8 bases map to TRBD1. The CDR3 contains 14 residues. V shed 5 bases and J 4 bases; nucleotides not matched to a gene: 7. CDR1 is SGHRS, CDR2 YFSETQ, per germline. CDR3 amino acids: CASREGTGGETQYF. CDR3 bases: TGCGCCAGCAGAGAGGGGACAGGAGGAGAGACCCAGTACTTC.

The table lists this clone with a count of one. The CDR3 region is CASTPYSENTEAFF. The CDR3 DNA is TGTGCCAGTACCCCCTACAGCGAGAACACTGAAGCTTTCTTT. The J gene is TRBJ1-1, the V gene TRBV19; no clear D gene. CDR1 and CDR2 (germline): LNHDA, SQIVND (reference sequence). V was trimmed by 7 bases and J by 1 base, leaving 13 bases between them. The CDR3 is 14 amino acids.

The V gene is TRBV7-3, the J gene TRBJ2-1, with 11 positions matching TRBD2. The CDR3 contains 15 residues. The trim removed 5 bases at V and 6 bases at J, leaving 6 bases unmatched. Germline-derived CDR1 and CDR2 are SGHTA and FQGTGA. CDR3 protein: CASSPSSGGLNEQFF. CDR3 coding DNA: TGTGCCAGCAGCCCATCTAGCGGGGGGCTCAATGAGCAGTTCTTC.

The chain is built from TRBV27 and TRBJ1-1, with TRBD1 identical over 7 bases. J lost 1 base, V lost 6 bases, and 14 bases had no gene match. Per the germline V gene, CDR1 is MNHEY and CDR2 is SMNVEV (reference sequence). The CDR3 runs 17 residues. The CDR3 loop reads CASSPDPDRTRNTEAFF. DNA of the CDR3: TGTGCCAGCAGCCCTGACCCGGACAGGACCAGGAACACTGAAGCTTTCTTT.